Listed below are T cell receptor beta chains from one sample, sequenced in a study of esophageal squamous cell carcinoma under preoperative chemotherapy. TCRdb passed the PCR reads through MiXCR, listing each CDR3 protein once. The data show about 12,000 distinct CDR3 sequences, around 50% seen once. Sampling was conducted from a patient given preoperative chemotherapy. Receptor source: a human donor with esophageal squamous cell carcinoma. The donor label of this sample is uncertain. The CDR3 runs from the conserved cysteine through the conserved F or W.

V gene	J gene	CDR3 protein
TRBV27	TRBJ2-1	CASSPKREGFNEQFF
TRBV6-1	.	CASSNAGGLETQYF
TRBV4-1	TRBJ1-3	CASSQVAEFSSGNTIYF
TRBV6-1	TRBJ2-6	CASKQTSGANVLTF
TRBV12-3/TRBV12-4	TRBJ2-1	CASSLGVAADEQFF
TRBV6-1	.	CASSPAGAETQYF
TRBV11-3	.	CASSSRGGFTGEQYF
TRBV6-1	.	CVSSQGLGTGAQYF
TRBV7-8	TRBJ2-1	CASSLGGPRETQFF
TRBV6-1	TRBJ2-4	CASSEQPTRDSGDTQYF
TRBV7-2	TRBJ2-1	CASSRGWAEETQFF
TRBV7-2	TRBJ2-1	CASSPLAFLGGEQFF
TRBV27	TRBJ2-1	CASSHDSSYNEQFF
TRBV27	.	CASSLQGGAYEQYF
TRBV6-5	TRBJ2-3	CASSWGGGDQDTQYF
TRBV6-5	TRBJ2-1	CASSYLSGAASNEQFF
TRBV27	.	CASSFRSDSYEQYF
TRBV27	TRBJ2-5	CASMVSRGGLNEQYF
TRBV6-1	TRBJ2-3	CASRHDTQYF
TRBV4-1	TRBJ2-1	CASSQGGYSYNEQFF
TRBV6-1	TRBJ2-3	CASSRRQGMNTDKLYF
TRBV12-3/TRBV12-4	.	CASRGLSLGDIQYF
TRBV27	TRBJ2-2	CASSSSGGNTGELFF
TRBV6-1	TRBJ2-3	CASKGAESQDTQYF
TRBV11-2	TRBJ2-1	CASSPPGTAYNEQFF
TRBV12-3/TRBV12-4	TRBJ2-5	CASRLTGGRAVEQYF
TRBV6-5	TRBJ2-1	CASSSYRGTYEQFF
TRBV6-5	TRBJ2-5	CASSYPGLAGDYNEQYF
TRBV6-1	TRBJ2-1	CAAGRRNEQFF
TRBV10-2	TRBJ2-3	CATSAGTYTDTQYF
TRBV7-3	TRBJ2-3	CASSLAGSPDTQYF
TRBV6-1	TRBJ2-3	CASKRSGSNTDTQYF
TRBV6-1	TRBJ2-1	CASRGTGQGIYNEQFF
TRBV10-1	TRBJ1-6	CASSESNRYNSPLHF
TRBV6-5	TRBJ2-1	CASSYSGEGTNTQFF
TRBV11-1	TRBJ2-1	CASSLTRYEQFF
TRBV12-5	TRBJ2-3	CASAAAGTDHPTQYF
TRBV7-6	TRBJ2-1	CASSSVHIASGSNEQFF
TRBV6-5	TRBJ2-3	CARSYWARDTEAQYF
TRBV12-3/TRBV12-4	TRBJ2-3	CASSLGVGGTDTQYF
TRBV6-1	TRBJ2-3	CASSELWGSDKDTQYF